This T cell receptor beta chain was recovered during a study of technical replicates of blood from several donors. Repertoires were generated with immunoSEQ multiplex PCR, while TCRdb's copy carries only in-frame clones and drops some. The top ten hold 0.35% to 0.4% of the sample, which has tens of thousands of clones, about 96% seen once. This CDR3 has 13 residues. The germline CDR1 and CDR2 sequences are SNHLY and FYNNEI. Trimming pared 3 bases from V and 4 bases from J, leaving 9 bases between. This rearrangement joins TRBV2 to TRBJ1-1; tentatively, D is TRBD1 (5 bases). Sequenced material: T cells isolated from PBMCs. The origin of this receptor is a human donor in good health. The CDR3 here is CASSDRGRTEAFF. CDR3 nucleotide sequence: TGTGCCAGCAGTGATAGGGGTCGCACTGAAGCTTTCTTT. The full variable domain, its missing parts supplied by reference TRBV2 and TRBJ1-1, is EPEVTQTPSHQVTQMGQEVILRCVPISNHLYFYWYRQILGQKVEFLVSFYNNEISEKSEIFDDQFSVERPDGSNFTLKIRSTKLEDSAMYFCASSDRGRTEAFFGQGTRLTVV.